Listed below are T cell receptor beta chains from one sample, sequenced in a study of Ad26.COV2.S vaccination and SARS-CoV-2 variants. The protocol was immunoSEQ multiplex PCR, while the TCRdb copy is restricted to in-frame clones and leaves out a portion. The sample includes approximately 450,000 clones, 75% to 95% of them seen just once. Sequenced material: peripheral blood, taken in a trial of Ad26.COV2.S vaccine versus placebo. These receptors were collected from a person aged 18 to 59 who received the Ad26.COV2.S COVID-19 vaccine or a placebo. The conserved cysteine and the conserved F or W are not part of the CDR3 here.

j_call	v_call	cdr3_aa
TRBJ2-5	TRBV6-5	ASSRASGGLGTQY
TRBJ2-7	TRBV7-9	ASSFGGHAYEQY
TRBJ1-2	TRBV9	ASSVDPGGGYT
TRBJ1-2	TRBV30	AWGRQGRVYGYT
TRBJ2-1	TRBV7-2	ASSLDQAYNEQF
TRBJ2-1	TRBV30	AWKDRGNDNEQF
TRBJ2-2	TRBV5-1	ASSGTGNTGELF
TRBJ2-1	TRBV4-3	ASSPQPGQYLTEQF
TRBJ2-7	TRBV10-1	ASSVSDSGGHEQY
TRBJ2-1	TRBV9	ASSVGGQDYNEQF
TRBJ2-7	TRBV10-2	ASRDTSGPYEQY
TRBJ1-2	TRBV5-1	ASSLTGSYGYT
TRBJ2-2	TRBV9	ASSPGLAGIGNTGELF
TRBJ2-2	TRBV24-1	ATSALAGVNTGELF
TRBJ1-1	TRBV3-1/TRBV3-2	ASSQDETGWTEAF
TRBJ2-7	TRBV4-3	ASSQGFSRLSSYEQY
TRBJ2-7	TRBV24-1	ATSVRGYEQY
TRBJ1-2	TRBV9	ASSKAGQGNDYGYT
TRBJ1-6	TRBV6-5	ASSYSRVNSPLH
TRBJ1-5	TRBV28	ASSSQGQPQH
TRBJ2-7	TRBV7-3	ASSYAQGIPSYEQY
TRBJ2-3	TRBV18	ASSPSVTDTQY
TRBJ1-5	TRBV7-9	ASRSRQGAGNQPQH
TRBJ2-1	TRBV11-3	ASSDRDRGNNEQF
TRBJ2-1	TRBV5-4	ASSLSGEITYNEQF
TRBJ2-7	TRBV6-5	ASSRTPTVSYEQY
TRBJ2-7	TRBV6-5	ASSIRVFYEQY
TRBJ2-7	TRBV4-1	ASSQGVGVDNYYEQY
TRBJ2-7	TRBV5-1	ASSSGSGTGNREQY
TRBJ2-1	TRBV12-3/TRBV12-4	ASSFTALEQF